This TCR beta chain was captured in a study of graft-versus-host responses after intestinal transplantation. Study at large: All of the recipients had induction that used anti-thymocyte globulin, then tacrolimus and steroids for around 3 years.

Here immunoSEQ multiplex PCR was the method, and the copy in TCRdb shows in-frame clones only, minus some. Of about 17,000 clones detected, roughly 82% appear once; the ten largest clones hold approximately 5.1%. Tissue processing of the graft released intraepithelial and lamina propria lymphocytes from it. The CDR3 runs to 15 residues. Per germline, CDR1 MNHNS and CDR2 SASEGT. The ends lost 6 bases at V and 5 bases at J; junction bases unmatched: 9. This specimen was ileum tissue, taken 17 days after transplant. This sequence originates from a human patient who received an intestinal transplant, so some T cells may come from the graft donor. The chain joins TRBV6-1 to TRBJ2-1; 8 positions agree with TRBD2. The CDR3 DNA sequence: TGTGCCAGCAGGGATCATTCGACTAGCGACAATGAGCAGTTCTTC. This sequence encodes CASRDHSTSDNEQFF.